This T cell receptor beta chain originates from a study of T-cell reconstitution after alpha-beta-depleted transplantation in children. Whole-study findings and limits: It was newly produced T cells that mostly accounted for T-cell counts and diversity one year after transplant. The origin of alpha-beta T cells about two months after transplant was reportedly several hundred expanded graft clones. From surviving recipient T cells and thymic progenitors came the high day-60 TCRbeta diversity observed in some patients.

Per the germline V gene, CDR1 is MNHEY and CDR2 is SMNVEV (reference sequence). V was shortened by 4 bases and J by 5 bases, with 9 bases between the two germline ends. This CDR3 has 13 residues. Of note for this clonotype: Its antigen is as yet unknown.

Unique molecular identifiers were built into the TCRbeta library. In TCRdb, the PCR reads were re-called with MiXCR into one record per CDR3 protein. The top ten clones hold about 5% of a sample with around 800,000 distinct CDR3 sequences, approximately 15% of them seen once. The sequence came from a male patient between 5 and 17 years old who had a stem cell transplant for acute lymphoblastic leukemia, so the T cells may come from the graft donor. The chain recombines TRBV27 with TRBJ1-5, with D possibly TRBD1 on 6 matching bases. Sample: PBMCs, mostly from graft donor cells, taken 360 days after TCRalphabeta/CD19-depleted stem cell transplant. CDR3 coding DNA: TGTGCCAGCAGTTACAGGGTTGATCAGCCCCAGCATTTT. This gives the protein CASSYRVDQPQHF.